Below, one TCR beta chain is given with its context. This clone's antigen is unknown. Per-base qualities were not stored, and no clone one base away is much larger. The germline V gene (reference sequence) gives CDR1 as SEHNR and CDR2 as FQNEAQ. Ends trimmed: V by 3 bases, J by 12 bases; bases unmatched to a gene: 11. The cysteine opens and the phenylalanine closes a CDR3 of 16 amino acids. The DNA shown is the 48-base CDR3, in frame from base 1. This sample is drawn from a study of shared clonotypes between healthy human individuals (dated by TCRdb to the early 2020s). In terms of the full investigation: The cohort comprised a couple of women and a few men aged 18 to 49 years. Libraries were prepared and TCR repertoires were sequenced by different laboratories using diverse techniques, in order to increase sequencing depth and limit assay-specific biases. For each donor, CD4 naive and CD4 memory were each given three plates, CD8 naive was given two plates, and CD8 memory was given one plate. Per donor, leukapheresis produced somewhere between about 0.94 and 9.5 billion PBMCs. To estimate repertoire size and how much clonotype sharing occurs between individuals, the study deeply sequenced the blood TCR repertoires of five healthy adults.

CD8 naive samples consisted of CD45RO-negative cells that were positively selected for CCR7, yielding a CD45RA+CCR7+ population without TemRA cells. Donors were healthy HIV-negative adults with no recently reported acute infections or vaccinations. All donors were Caucasian adults living in Nashville, Tennessee, USA. After blood collection by leukapheresis, PBMCs were isolated using Ficoll-Histopaque density gradient centrifugation and then cryopreserved in the vapor phase of liquid nitrogen. Analytical flow cytometry was used to check the purity and quantity of each magnetically sorted T cell population. Genomic DNA was isolated from each sorted fraction and quantified by UV absorbance on a Nanodrop 2000c. TCR CDR3 regions were amplified from genomic DNA by multiplex PCR using the deep immunoSEQ assay. For each cell subset, the extracted genomic DNA was distributed evenly across all wells of several immunoSEQ 96-well plates, and each plate served as one replicate. For sorted subsets, each replicate PCR was loaded with approximately 200 ng genomic DNA, equivalent to about 33,000 T cell genomes. The purified libraries were quantified using a Qubit 3.0 fluorometer, sized with a Bioanalyzer 2100, and then quantified again using the KAPA Library Quantification kit. Every immunoSEQ 96-well plate was sequenced on a dedicated single-read 150-cycle Illumina NextSeq 550 flow cell. Per the source publication's procedure: Because only junctional sequences without quality scores were contained in the immunoSEQ output, filtering matching that applied to full-length reads could not be performed. Sequences were annotated with PyIR, a Python wrapper for IgBLAST v1.9, and V/J genes and CDR3 were assigned using IMGT germline references. Reads with weak V/J assignments (E-value above 1e-6), missing CDR3, stop codons, out-of-frame junctions, or ambiguous translated residues were removed. A V3J clonotype was defined by an identical inferred V gene, J gene, and CDR3 amino acid sequence. Percentage overlap between repertoires was calculated by dividing the number of shared unique clonotypes by the size of the smaller repertoire. Richness of each repertoire was evaluated using RTK rarefaction, the Chao1 estimator, and Recon v2.1 estimates of unobserved clonotypes. Generation probabilities were computed with OLGA for all TCRbeta clonotypes obtained by the gDNA method from four donors. Drawn from immuneACCESS, this table holds only the in-frame rearrangements with V and J called that TCRdb kept. Clones are partly lost; checked studies trace under half to an unresolved V gene and leave the rest unexplained. V, J and clone size are those of that table, while D and trimming were read from the DNA. The sample table contains more than 2 million clones; only one count was recorded for about 93% of them. The ten biggest clones cover approximately 1.7% of the sample.

Paper-wide results and their limitations: Pairwise subsampling indicated that sequencing depth was expected to affect the degree of clonotype sharing among donors. Across several donors, approximately 5% of naive CD4, 3% to 3.5% of naive CD8, under 2.5% of memory CD4, and 0.4% of memory CD8 clonotypes were shared. The small number of donors limited the genetic and exposure-history diversity represented. Rarefaction of sorted-subset datasets indicated incomplete sequencing despite the large sequencing depth. Compared with non-shared clonotypes, the clonotypes found in all four sorted-subset donors had higher generation probabilities. Only blood was sampled, and tissue TCR repertoires likely differ from those in blood. Estimated clonotype richness was generally larger for naive than for memory subsets.

The clonotype originates from a young man in good health. Some clones in this sample may be carry-over from other donors' samples. The sequenced material came from naive CD8+ T cells from PBMCs. What the cell subset or site label conveys for this sample: CD45RA+CCR7+. The V gene is TRBV7-9 and the J gene is TRBJ2-1, and 13 junctional nucleotides match TRBD2. The DNA sequence follows: TGTGCCAGCAGCTTTGTCGGGACTAGCGGGACCACTCGGCAGTTCTTC. The resulting protein is CASSFVGTSGTTRQFF.